These 5 T cell receptor beta chains came from one sample sequenced in a study of neurological immune-mediated disorders. As for time point: longitudinal time-point 3. TCRdb fed the 5' RACE reads into MiXCR, producing one record per CDR3 protein. The data hold tens of thousands of distinct CDR3 sequences, with over 9.5% observed a single time. The specimen sequenced was PBMCs. The receptors stem from a male donor with HTLV-1-associated myelopathy (HAM/TSP).

This clonotype occurred many times. This chain connects TRBV5-1 to TRBJ2-2, with a possible D match to TRBD1 (5 bases). Germline CDR1 SGHRS, CDR2 YFSETQ. Trimming cost V 5 bases and J 5 bases, with 13 bases left between them. The CDR3 loop spans 14 amino acids. CDR3 nucleotides: TGCGCCAGCAGACAGGAAGTTGGTACCGGGGAGCTGTTTTTT. This sequence encodes CASRQEVGTGELFF.

This clonotype was seen ten or more times. The rearrangement joins TRBV5-1 to TRBJ1-1; D is possibly TRBD1 (5 bases). Deletions cut 7 bases from V and 1 base from J, with 14 bases between. Germline CDR1 reads SGHRS; CDR2 reads YFSETQ. This CDR3 spans 14 amino acids. CDR3 sequence: CASWRGRGNTEAFF. Written as DNA, the CDR3 is TGCGCCAGCTGGCGGGGCCGGGGGAACACTGAAGCTTTCTTT.

The J gene is TRBJ2-5, the V gene TRBV5-1; 8 positions match TRBD2. The CDR3 spans 15 residues. J lost 2 bases, V lost 1 base, and 4 bases had no gene match. Germline CDR1 SGHRS, CDR2 YFSETQ. The DNA of the CDR3 is TGCGCCAGCAGCTTGCAAGCGGGGGCTCAAGAGACCCAGTACTTC. This sequence encodes CASSLQAGAQETQYF. Filled out from reference TRBV5-1 and TRBJ2-5, the complete variable domain reads KAGVTQTPRYLIKTRGQQVTLSCSPISGHRSVSWYQQTPGQGLQFLFEYFSETQRNKGNFPGRFSGRQFSNSRSEMNVSTLELGDSALYLCASSLQAGAQETQYFGPGTRLLVL.

This clonotype was detected many times. The chain carries TRBV6-6 and TRBJ1-6; 7 bases are shared with TRBD1. The germline CDR1 and CDR2 sequences are MNHNY and SVGAGI (reference sequence). The CDR3 length is 17 residues. With V trimmed by 6 bases and J by 0 bases, 8 bases remained unmatched. In DNA form, the CDR3 reads TGTGCCAGCAGAATAAGACAGGGCGGCTCCTATAATTCACCCCTCCACTTT. Protein sequence: CASRIRQGGSYNSPLHF.

This clonotype showed up many times. CDR3 sequence (DNA): TGTGCCAGCAGCTTATTAGAACGGAGATCTGAAGCTTTCTTT. Its protein product is CASSLLERRSEAFF. The chain combines TRBV7-2 with TRBJ1-1; D not certain. This CDR3 is built from 14 residues. Germline values: CDR1 SGHTA, CDR2 FQGNSA. Trimming left V 2 bases short and J 6 bases short, with 13 bases between.